This T cell receptor beta chain was sequenced in a study of blood T cell repertoires in COVID-19. Study-level information: COVID-19 samples collected from the United States, Italy and Spain covered acute and convalescent phases.

The CDR3 is made up of 17 amino acids. V dropped 0 bases and J dropped 6; count of bases not matched to a gene: 10. The V gene's germline CDR1 is MGHRA and CDR2 YSYEKL. Per the original methods: Estimation of nucleated cell counts relied on the amplification of reference gene primers. Clones were sequenced by immunoSEQ multiplex PCR, and TCRdb holds only the in-frame ones, with some missing. V and J calls plus clone size are reproduced from that table; the DNA served to infer D and trimming. The repertoire holds over 400,000 clones, 80% to 90% seen once, with approximately 3% in the top ten. This TCR derives from a human donor in a cohort sampled during active COVID-19. The V gene is TRBV4-1, the J gene TRBJ2-1; 8 bases align to TRBD2. Sample: peripheral blood. CDR3 in DNA: TGCGCCAGCAGCCAAGACTTTTGGACTAGCCTTCTCAATGAGCAGTTCTTC. It codes for CASSQDFWTSLLNEQFF.